Following are 14 T cell receptor beta chains from one sample sequenced in a study of CD8 T cells in Susac syndrome. RNA in amounts of about 0.45 to 1 ug was reverse transcribed with random hexamers. One entry per CDR3 protein results from TCRdb running MiXCR on the immunoSEQ multiplex PCR reads. The table includes under 200,000 distinct CDR3 sequences, around 94% detected once. Sequencing used CD4+ T cells from PBMCs. The receptor source for this set is a human donor in good health.

The rearrangement joins TRBV30 to TRBJ2-1; 8 bases line up with TRBD1. This CDR3 spans 13 amino acids. V shed 8 bases, J shed 4 bases, and the junction held 7 bases outside the gene matches. In germline, CDR1 is GTSNPN, CDR2 SVGIG (reference sequence). The CDR3 DNA sequence: TGTGCCACTGACAGGGGACGATACAATGAGCAGTTCTTC. Residues: CATDRGRYNEQFF.

The V gene is TRBV20-1, the J gene TRBJ1-2; the match to TRBD1 covers 7 bases. Germline trimming cut 3 bases from V and 4 bases from J; bases unmatched to any gene: 5. Germline V CDR1 and CDR2: DFQATT, SNEGSKA (reference sequence). CDR3 size: 13 residues. In DNA form, the CDR3 reads TGCAGTGCTAGTTCCGGGACAGCCTATGGCTACACCTTC. This translates into CSASSGTAYGYTF.

The chain employs TRBV3-1 and TRBJ1-6; TRBD1 agrees at 11 bases. CDR1 LGHDT and CDR2 YNNKEL come from the germline V gene (reference sequence). The CDR3 runs 15 residues. The V gene end was trimmed by 4 bases and the J gene end by 7 bases; junction bases not matched to a gene: 3. As DNA, the CDR3 is TGTGCCAGCAGCCCGCGGGACAGGGGGAATTCACCCCTCCACTTT. Protein: CASSPRDRGNSPLHF.

The J gene is TRBJ1-2, the V gene TRBV27; D perhaps matches TRBD1 (6 bases). Germline loops: CDR1 MNHEY, CDR2 SMNVEV (reference sequence). The CDR3 runs to 12 residues. Trimming pared 6 bases from V and 8 bases from J, leaving 13 bases between. In DNA, the CDR3 is TGTGCCAGCAGATCAGGGGTTGTAGGCTACACCTTC. Translation: CASRSGVVGYTF.

In its sample, this clonotype was seen a few times. The V call is TRBV28, the J call TRBJ1-2, with a possible D match to TRBD1 (6 bases). Germline CDR1 is MDHEN and CDR2 is SYDVKM. V lost 4 bases and J 4 bases, leaving 7 bases between the germline ends. CDR3 length equals 12 residues. The CDR3 nucleotides are TGTGCCAGCAGTTCGACAGGCTATGGCTACACCTTC. Translated: CASSSTGYGYTF.

The rearrangement uses TRBV6-5 and TRBJ2-3; D is perhaps TRBD1 (6 bases). Germline V gives CDR1 MNHEY, CDR2 SVGAGI. There are 13 residues in the CDR3. V lost 5 bases, J lost 2 bases, and 8 bases lay in between. CDR3 DNA sequence: TGTGCCAGCAGTGGACAGCTCACAGATACGCAGTATTTT. It specifies CASSGQLTDTQYF.

The chain couples TRBV6-2 or TRBV6-3 to TRBJ2-7; 7 bases line up with TRBD1. This CDR3 is built from 13 residues. Per the germline V gene, CDR1 is MNHEY and CDR2 is SVGEGT. V was pared by 8 bases and J by 1 base, with 5 bases of the junction left unmatched. DNA for the CDR3: TGTGCCAGCGTTGGGACAGCTTCCTACGAGCAGTACTTC. Translating gives CASVGTASYEQYF.

CDR3 bases: TGCAGTGCGTGGACAGCCAGTGGCAATCAGCCCCAGCATTTT. It translates to CSAWTASGNQPQHF. The chain recombines TRBV20-1 with TRBJ1-5; D is perhaps TRBD1 (6 bases). Trimming cost V 6 bases and J 2 bases, with 14 bases left between them. Germline lookup yields CDR1 DFQATT and CDR2 SNEGSKA (reference sequence). This CDR3 has 14 residues.

This sequence joins TRBV3-1 and TRBJ2-6; TRBD1 aligns across 8 bases. CDR3 size: 17 residues. The germline V gene encodes CDR1 LGHDT and CDR2 YNNKEL (reference sequence). J was trimmed by 2 bases and V by 4 bases; bases with no gene match: 7. In DNA, the CDR3 is TGTGCCAGCAGCCCTGGACAGGGAGGCGCTGGGGCCAACGTCCTGACTTTC. It codes for CASSPGQGGAGANVLTF.

The V call is TRBV6-5, the J call TRBJ1-2; 7 bases are shared with TRBD1. The length of the CDR3 is 11 residues. The J segment lost 9 bases and the V segment lost 8 bases, leaving 6 bases of the junction unmatched. Germline V gives CDR1 MNHEY, CDR2 SVGAGI. CDR3 region: CASRQGGSYTF. CDR3 bases: TGTGCCAGCCGACAGGGCGGGAGCTACACCTTC.

The chain combines TRBV29-1 with TRBJ2-5; possibly TRBD2 for D (6 bases). Germline CDR1 and CDR2: SQVTM and ANQGSEA. V lost 5 bases, J lost 1 base, and 11 bases lay in between. The CDR3 loop spans 13 amino acids. The CDR3 protein is CSVPGVPQETQYF. The CDR3 DNA is TGCAGCGTTCCGGGAGTCCCCCAAGAGACCCAGTACTTC.

This clonotype was detected once. The rearrangement joins TRBV20-1 to TRBJ1-6; the D gene is possibly TRBD1 (5 bases). V gave up 5 bases and J gave up 10 bases, with 21 bases separating them. Per germline, CDR1 DFQATT and CDR2 SNEGSKA (reference sequence). This CDR3 is 15 amino acids long. CDR3 nucleotides: TGCAGTGCTTTCCAAGTAGGCAGGGCCCAATCACCCCTCCACTTT. Translated, it gives CSAFQVGRAQSPLHF.

This clonotype was detected once. The CDR3: CASSLGGEYNEQFF. The CDR3, as DNA: TGCGCCAGCAGCTTGGGGGGAGAATACAATGAGCAGTTCTTC. The V and J genes are TRBV5-1 and TRBJ2-1; perhaps TRBD2 as D (5 bases). Germline loops: CDR1 SGHRS, CDR2 YFSETQ. The ends were cut back, 0 bases at V and 4 bases at J, with 8 bases in the middle. The CDR3 loop spans 14 amino acids. Complete variable domain (other parts from reference TRBV5-1 and TRBJ2-1): KAGVTQTPRYLIKTRGQQVTLSCSPISGHRSVSWYQQTPGQGLQFLFEYFSETQRNKGNFPGRFSGRQFSNSRSEMNVSTLELGDSALYLCASSLGGEYNEQFFGPGTRLTVL.

The rearrangement uses TRBV27 and TRBJ2-1; 8 positions agree with TRBD2. The CDR3 consists of 14 residues. The trim removed 11 bases at V and 1 base at J, leaving 7 bases unmatched. CDR1 is MNHEY, CDR2 SMNVEV, per germline (reference sequence). The CDR3 bases are TGTGCCTCCCCGGCGGGGGGTTCCTACAATGAGCAGTTCTTC. Residues: CASPAGGSYNEQFF.